This T cell receptor beta chain is drawn from a study of shared clonotypes between healthy human individuals. About the research overall: The cohort comprised a couple of women and a few men. Their ages spanned 18 to 49 years. Per donor, CD8 memory used one plate, CD8 naive used two, CD4 memory used three and CD4 naive used three.

J was trimmed by 5 bases and V by 6 bases; bases with no gene match: 10. The CDR3 has 15 amino acids. Germline values: CDR1 MNHEY, CDR2 SVGAGI. Sorted-subset replicate PCRs used 200 to 250 ng DNA, some 33,000 T cell genomes. Methods used by the authors: Quality scores were absent from the junction-only immunoSEQ sequences, so filtering differed. The method was immunoSEQ multiplex PCR; TCRdb's version includes in-frame clones alone and lacks a portion of them. Clone size and the V and J calls come from that table; the DNA yielded D and trimming. The sample has about 2.3 million clones, 85% to 95% seen once; the top ten hold about 0.41%.

The specimen sequenced was naive CD4+ T cells from PBMCs. Specified subset: CD45RA+ positively selected. The chain couples TRBV6-5 to TRBJ2-5, with 9 bases identical to TRBD2. This receptor was identified in a man aged 18 to 30 in good health. Some clones in this sample may be carry-over from other donors' samples. CDR3 residues: CASRAPGLATETQYF. Written as DNA, the CDR3 is TGTGCCAGCAGGGCACCGGGACTAGCAACCGAGACCCAGTACTTC.